The rows below give T cell receptor beta chains drawn from one sample of a study of vaccination effects on CD4 cells after COVID-19. Their recognized antigens are unknown. Sequencing used immunoSEQ multiplex PCR; TCRdb keeps in-frame clones, though not all of them. The sample yields some 22,000 clones, roughly 76% seen once. The sample was CD4+ T cells from PBMCs cultured with HCoV-229E spike peptides, taken after COVID-19 vaccination. These receptors all stem from a human donor who received a COVID-19 vaccine. Each CDR3 is given with its conserved first and last residue. Each record gives: CDR3 length, V gene, D gene, J gene, clone size, CDR3 protein, CDR3 DNA. A D gene is named only where the DNA matches it firmly. Clone size, where shown, is once, few, many, or a class for clones that have expanded.

15	TRBV14	TRBD1	TRBJ1-1	-	CASSQLDRGVAEAFF	TGTGCCAGCAGCCAATTGGACAGGGGGGTCGCTGAAGCTTTCTTT
14	TRBV5-1	-	TRBJ1-4	-	CASSQQGFNEKLFF	TGCGCCAGCAGCCAACAGGGTTTTAATGAAAAACTGTTTTTT
15	TRBV18	-	TRBJ2-2	-	CASSPNQGNTGELFF	TGTGCCAGCTCCCCTAATCAAGGGAACACCGGGGAGCTGTTTTTT
13	TRBV6-5	-	TRBJ2-5	-	CASGSRERQTQYF	TGTGCCAGCGGCTCCCGAGAGAGGCAGACCCAGTACTTC
12	TRBV5-4	-	TRBJ1-2	-	CASSLAGYGYTF	TGTGCCAGCAGCTTGGCGGGGTATGGCTACACCTTC
15	TRBV6-6	-	TRBJ2-3	once	CASSYSSTNTDTQYF	TGTGCCAGCAGTTACTCGAGTACAAACACAGATACGCAGTATTTT
14	TRBV6-5	-	TRBJ1-2	-	CASSYSGANYGYTF	TGTGCCAGCAGTTACTCGGGGGCTAACTATGGCTACACCTTC
11	TRBV5-4	-	TRBJ2-5	few	CASSQGETQYF	TGTGCCAGCAGCCAAGGAGAGACCCAGTACTTC
14	TRBV4-2	-	TRBJ2-1	-	CASSQDFPDNEQFF	TGTGCCAGCAGCCAAGATTTTCCTGACAATGAGCAGTTCTTC
13	TRBV6-5	-	TRBJ2-7	-	CASTPDNTYEQYF	TGTGCCAGCACGCCGGACAATACCTACGAGCAGTACTTC
11	TRBV7-9	-	TRBJ2-5	-	CASSQGETQYF	TGTGCCAGCAGCCAGGGGGAGACCCAGTACTTC
14	TRBV9	-	TRBJ1-1	-	CASSVASGDTEAFF	TGTGCCAGCAGCGTAGCATCAGGGGATACTGAAGCTTTCTTT
18	TRBV27	TRBD2	TRBJ2-3	-	CASSQESTQRGSTDTQYF	TGTGCCAGCAGTCAGGAGAGCACCCAGCGGGGAAGCACAGATACGCAGTATTTT
19	TRBV12-2	-	TRBJ2-6	-	CASRLAYRTVTSGANVLTF	TGTGCAAGTCGCTTAGCGTACCGGACAGTGACCTCTGGGGCCAACGTCCTGACTTTC
15	TRBV5-6	TRBD2	TRBJ2-3	-	CASSLRLAGGEAQYF	TGTGCCAGCAGCTTGCGACTAGCGGGGGGGGAGGCGCAGTATTTT
13	TRBV29-1	TRBD2	TRBJ2-1	-	CSVSASGYNEQFF	TGCAGCGTTTCTGCTAGCGGGTACAATGAGCAGTTCTTC
17	TRBV11-2	TRBD1	TRBJ2-1	once	CASSPQPGQGRFNEQFF	TGTGCCAGCAGCCCACAACCCGGACAGGGAAGGTTTAATGAGCAGTTCTTC
13	TRBV28	TRBD1	TRBJ1-2	-	CASSSQGAGGYTF	TGTGCCAGCAGTTCACAGGGGGCTGGAGGCTACACCTTC
11	TRBV6-5	-	TRBJ1-1	-	CASSPPREAFF	TGTGCCAGCAGTCCGCCCAGGGAAGCTTTCTTT
13	TRBV7-2	TRBD1	TRBJ1-2	-	CASSLEGQGAGTF	TGTGCCAGCAGCTTAGAGGGACAGGGGGCGGGGACCTTC
15	TRBV9	TRBD2	TRBJ2-5	-	CASSEGSGRGETQYF	TGTGCCAGCAGCGAAGGTAGCGGGAGAGGTGAGACCCAGTACTTC
16	TRBV6-5	-	TRBJ1-4	-	CASSYSSPGRSEKLFF	TGTGCCAGCAGTTACTCGAGTCCAGGGCGATCTGAAAAACTGTTTTTT
15	TRBV2	-	TRBJ2-3	-	CASSVGGRYGDTQYF	TGTGCCAGCAGTGTTGGAGGGAGGTATGGAGATACGCAGTATTTT
17	TRBV6-2/TRBV6-3	TRBD1	TRBJ1-5	few	CASSYSTGAQGNQPQHF	TGTGCCAGCAGTTACTCGACTGGGGCACAGGGGAATCAGCCCCAGCATTTT
17	TRBV15	TRBD1	TRBJ1-3	-	CATSIEVQGTLGNTIYF	TGTGCCACCAGCATAGAAGTACAGGGGACGCTAGGAAACACCATATATTTT
13	TRBV10-1	-	TRBJ1-2	-	CASSEGFDYGYTF	TGCGCCAGCAGTGAAGGATTCGACTATGGCTACACCTTC
14	TRBV3-1/TRBV3-2	-	TRBJ1-6	few	CASSSAHNNSPLHF	TGTGCCAGCAGCTCCGCTCATAATAATTCACCCCTCCACTTT
13	TRBV29-1	TRBD2	TRBJ2-5	-	CSVVLAGEETQYF	TGCAGCGTTGTGCTAGCGGGAGAAGAGACCCAGTACTTC
18	TRBV3-1/TRBV3-2	-	TRBJ2-2	-	CASSVRLSGAERHGELFF	TGTGCCAGCAGCGTACGACTCTCGGGGGCGGAAAGACACGGGGAGCTGTTTTTT